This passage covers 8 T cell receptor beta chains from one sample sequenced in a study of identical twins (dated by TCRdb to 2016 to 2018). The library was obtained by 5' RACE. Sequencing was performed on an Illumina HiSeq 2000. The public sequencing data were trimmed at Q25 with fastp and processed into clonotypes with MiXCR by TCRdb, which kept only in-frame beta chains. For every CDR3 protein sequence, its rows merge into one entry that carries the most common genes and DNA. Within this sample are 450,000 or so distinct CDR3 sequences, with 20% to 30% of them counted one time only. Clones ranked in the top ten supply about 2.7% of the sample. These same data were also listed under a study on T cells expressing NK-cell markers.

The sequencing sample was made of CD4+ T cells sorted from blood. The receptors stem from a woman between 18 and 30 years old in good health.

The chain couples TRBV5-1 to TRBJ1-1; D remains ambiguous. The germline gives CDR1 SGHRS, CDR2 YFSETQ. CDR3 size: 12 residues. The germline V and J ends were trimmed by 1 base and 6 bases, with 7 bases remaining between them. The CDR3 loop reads CASSLNGAEAFF. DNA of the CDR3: TGCGCCAGCAGCTTGAACGGAGCTGAAGCTTTCTTT.

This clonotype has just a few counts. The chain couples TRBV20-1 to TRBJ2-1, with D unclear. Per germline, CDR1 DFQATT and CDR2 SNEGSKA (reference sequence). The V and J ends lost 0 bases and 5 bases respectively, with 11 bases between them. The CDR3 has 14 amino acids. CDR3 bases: TGCAGTGCTAGAGATTTCGCGGCAAACAATGAGCAGTTCTTC. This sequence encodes CSARDFAANNEQFF.

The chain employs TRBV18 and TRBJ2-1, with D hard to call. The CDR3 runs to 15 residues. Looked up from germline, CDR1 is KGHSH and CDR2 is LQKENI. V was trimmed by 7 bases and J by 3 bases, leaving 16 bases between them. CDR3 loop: CASFLSGIIYNEQFF. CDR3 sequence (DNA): TGTGCCAGCTTTCTCAGTGGAATCATCTACAATGAGCAGTTCTTC.

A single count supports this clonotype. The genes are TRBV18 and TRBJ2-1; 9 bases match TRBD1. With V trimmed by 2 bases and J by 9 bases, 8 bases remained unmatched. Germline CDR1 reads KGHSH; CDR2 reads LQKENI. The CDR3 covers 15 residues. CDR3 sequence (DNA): TGTGCCAGCTCACCAGGGACAGGGAGTAGGATTGAGCAGTTCTTC. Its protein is CASSPGTGSRIEQFF.

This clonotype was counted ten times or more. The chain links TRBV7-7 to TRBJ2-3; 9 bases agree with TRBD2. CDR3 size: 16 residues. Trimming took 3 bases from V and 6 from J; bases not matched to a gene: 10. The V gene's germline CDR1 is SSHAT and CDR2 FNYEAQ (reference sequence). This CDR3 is CASSFIKREVKDTQYF. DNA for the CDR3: TGTGCCAGCAGCTTTATAAAGCGGGAGGTTAAGGATACGCAGTATTTT.

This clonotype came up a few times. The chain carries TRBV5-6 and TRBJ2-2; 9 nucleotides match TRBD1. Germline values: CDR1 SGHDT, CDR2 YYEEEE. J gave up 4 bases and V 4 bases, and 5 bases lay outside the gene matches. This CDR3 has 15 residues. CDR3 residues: CASSTGQGFTGELFF. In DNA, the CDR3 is TGTGCCAGCAGCACGGGACAGGGCTTCACCGGGGAGCTGTTTTTT.

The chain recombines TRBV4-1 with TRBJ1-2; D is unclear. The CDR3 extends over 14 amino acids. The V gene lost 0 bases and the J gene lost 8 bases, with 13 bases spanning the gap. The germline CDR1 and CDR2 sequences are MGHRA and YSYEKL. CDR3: CASSQDRGGLGYTF. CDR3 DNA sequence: TGCGCCAGCAGCCAAGATCGGGGAGGGCTCGGCTACACCTTC.

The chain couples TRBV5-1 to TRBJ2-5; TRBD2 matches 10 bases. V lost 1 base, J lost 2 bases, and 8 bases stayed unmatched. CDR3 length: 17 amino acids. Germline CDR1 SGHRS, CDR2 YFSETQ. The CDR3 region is CASSLLASGRNQETQYF. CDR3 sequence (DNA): TGCGCCAGCAGCTTGTTGGCTAGCGGGAGAAATCAAGAGACCCAGTACTTC.